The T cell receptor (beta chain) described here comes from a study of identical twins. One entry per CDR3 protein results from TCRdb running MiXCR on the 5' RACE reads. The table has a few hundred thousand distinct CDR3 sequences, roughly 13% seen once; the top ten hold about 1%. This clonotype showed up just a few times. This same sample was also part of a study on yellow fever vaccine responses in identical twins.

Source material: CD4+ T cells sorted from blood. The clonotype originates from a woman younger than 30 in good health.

The CDR3 DNA sequence: TGTGCCAGCAGTGAATCTGTTATGGGACTAGCGGGGGGGCGTGAGACCCAGTACTTC. As protein: CASSESVMGLAGGRETQYF. V is TRBV6-1 and J is TRBJ2-5, with 16 bases aligning to TRBD2. This CDR3 has 19 amino acids. Trimming took 2 bases from V and 5 from J; bases not matched to a gene: 11. Germline CDR1 and CDR2: MNHNS and SASEGT.